This T cell receptor (beta chain) was captured in a study of beta chain features in type 1 diabetes. Across the whole study: The examined sorted cells totaled 107,917,701 across samples. Study-level findings and limits: The naive, central memory and Treg TCRB repertoires showed an apparent similarity that was greater among patients than among healthy donors. TCRB CDR3 length was moderately but significantly reduced in all four CD4+ subsets of Type 1 diabetes patients.

This clone was detected a few times. Its specificity is not known. CD4+ naive, central memory, regulatory and stem cell-like memory cells were sorted via CD45RO/CCR7/CD25/CD127/CD95/CD27. Germline CDR1 and CDR2: SGHTA and FQGNSA. With 5 bases clipped from V and 3 bases from J, the junction kept 5 bases outside the gene matches. This CDR3 has 15 amino acids. Expressed TCRB transcripts got sequenced, as all isolated RNA was reverse transcribed. The protocol was immunoSEQ multiplex PCR, while the TCRdb copy is restricted to in-frame clones and leaves out a portion. The sample consists of around 200,000 clones, about 13% of them appearing once.

Specimen: central memory CD4+ T cells from blood. The chain has TRBV7-2 and TRBJ1-5; the match to TRBD1 covers 9 bases. This TCR was recovered from a woman under 30 in good health. The CDR3 DNA is TGTGCCAGCAGCCGGGGACAGGGTACCAATCAGCCCCAGCATTTT. It translates to CASSRGQGTNQPQHF. Filled out from reference TRBV7-2 and TRBJ1-5, the complete variable domain reads GAGVSQSPSNKVTEKGKDVELRCDPISGHTALYWYRQSLGQGLEFLIYFQGNSAPDKSGLPSDRFSAERTGGSVSTLTIQRTQQEDSAVYLCASSRGQGTNQPQHFGDGTRLSIL.